One and the same sample provided the 17 T cell receptor beta chains below, sequenced in a study of CD8+CD57+ T cells in acquired aplastic anemia. Profiling that covered TCR beta VDJ and CDR3 relied on genomic DNA as its template. TCRdb fed the reads into MiXCR, producing one record per CDR3 protein. Altogether 150,000 to 200,000 distinct CDR3 sequences are present, around 60% being singletons, with the ten largest covering under 50%. What was sequenced was sorted CD4+, CD8+, or CD8+CD57+ T cells (not recorded which) from PBMCs. These receptors all come from a human donor in good health.

The chain is built from TRBV10-3 and TRBJ2-2; TRBD1 matches 10 bases. The length of the CDR3 is 16 residues. V shed 4 bases and J 1 base; nucleotides not matched to a gene: 3. Germline V gene lookup returns CDR1 ENHRY and CDR2 SYGVKD. DNA of the CDR3: TGTGCCATCAGTGCGGGACAGGGGAGGAACACCGGGGAGCTGTTTTTT. It codes for CAISAGQGRNTGELFF.

The chain joins TRBV7-8 to TRBJ2-5; D gene uncertain. The CDR3 length is 15 residues. Germline V gives CDR1 SGHVS, CDR2 FQNEAQ. V was trimmed by 5 bases and J by 4 bases, leaving 17 bases between them. CDR3 sequence (DNA): TGTGCCAGCAGCGTCCGGTGGGTTGAGCGAGAGACCCAGTACTTC. Translated: CASSVRWVERETQYF.

This clonotype was recorded many times. The CDR3 region has the DNA TGTGCCAGCAGTAGGACTAGCGCCTCTAGCACAGATACGCAGTATTTT. Its translation: CASSRTSASSTDTQYF. The chain has TRBV6-5 and TRBJ2-3; 9 positions match TRBD2. The CDR3 totals 16 residues. Germline V gene data show CDR1 as MNHEY and CDR2 as SVGAGI. Unmatched junction bases numbered 6, after V lost 5 bases and J lost 0 bases.

The chain's CDR3 is CASSNRQNYGYTF. DNA for the CDR3: TGTGCCAGTAGTAACCGCCAGAACTATGGCTACACCTTC. This rearrangement joins TRBV19 to TRBJ1-2; D ambiguous. Deletions cut 4 bases from V and 2 bases from J, with 8 bases between. Germline V lookup: CDR1 LNHDA, CDR2 SQIVND (reference sequence). This CDR3 is 13 amino acids long.

In this sample, this clonotype turned up a few times. This may be a read error: a much more frequent sequence differs by one nucleotide. CDR3 protein: CASSLTHLGTSGKADTQYF. The CDR3 bases are TGTGCCAGCAGCTTAACCCACCTCGGGACTAGCGGGAAGGCAGATACGCAGTATTTT. This chain connects TRBV7-9 to TRBJ2-3; 13 positions agree with TRBD2. The junction had 12 bases not matched to a gene; V was cut back by 2 bases and J by 4 bases. The germline V gene encodes CDR1 SEHNR and CDR2 FQNEAQ (reference sequence). The CDR3 length is 19 residues. Full variable domain (outside the CDR3, taken from reference TRBV7-9 and TRBJ2-3): DTGVSQNPRHKITKRGQNVTFRCDPISEHNRLYWYRQTLGQGPEFLTYFQNEAQLEKSRLLSDRFSAERPKGSFSTLEIQRTEQGDSAMYLCASSLTHLGTSGKADTQYFGPGTRLTVL.

This clonotype was counted many times. The rearrangement uses TRBV6-1 and TRBJ2-7; D is unclear. V lost 4 bases and J 5 bases, leaving 12 bases between the germline ends. The CDR3 spans 13 residues. The V gene's germline CDR1 is MNHNS and CDR2 SASEGT. In DNA form, the CDR3 reads TGTGCCAGCAGTGGAGGACCCGGACACGAGCAGTACTTC. Protein: CASSGGPGHEQYF.

The CDR3, as DNA: TGCGCCAGCAGTGAGTCGACTAGCGGGGGTCCAGAGCAGTACTTC. As protein: CASSESTSGGPEQYF. The chain couples TRBV10-2 to TRBJ2-7; TRBD2 aligns across 12 bases. Losses at the gene ends were 0 bases for V and 7 bases for J; bases not matched to a gene: 4. CDR1 and CDR2 from the germline V gene are WSHSY and SAAADI. This CDR3 is 15 amino acids long.

This clonotype was recorded at least ten times. The V gene is TRBV27, the J gene TRBJ2-7, with 9 bases fitting TRBD2. The germline gives CDR1 MNHEY, CDR2 SMNVEV (reference sequence). CDR3 length: 15 residues. The J segment lost 2 bases and the V segment lost 3 bases, leaving 5 bases of the junction unmatched. The CDR3 region is CASSFRAGGAYEQYF. DNA of the CDR3: TGTGCCAGCAGTTTTCGAGCGGGAGGCGCCTACGAGCAGTACTTC.

J is TRBJ2-7 and V is TRBV11-2; tentatively, D is TRBD1 (5 bases). Trimming took off 0 bases at V and 2 bases at J, with 11 bases between the two ends. Germline assignment: CDR1 SGHAT and CDR2 FQNNGV. This CDR3 is built from 15 residues. CDR3 sequence (DNA): TGTGCCAGCAGCTTAGATCTTGCGGACACCTACGAGCAGTACTTC. Encoded protein: CASSLDLADTYEQYF.

Only one count was recorded for this clonotype. This rearrangement joins TRBV7-9 to TRBJ1-6, with D unclear. Germline V gene sequence: CDR1 SEHNR, CDR2 FQNEAQ (reference sequence). Trimming stripped 1 base from V and 5 bases from J, with 9 bases between. This CDR3 contains 15 residues. For the CDR3, the DNA is TGTGCCAGCAGCTTAGACCAGAGCCATAATTCACCCCTCCACTTT. It encodes CASSLDQSHNSPLHF.

This clonotype occurred once. The chain uses TRBV7-9 and TRBJ2-3; tentative D call: TRBD2 (6 bases). Germline V lookup: CDR1 SEHNR, CDR2 FQNEAQ (reference sequence). V lost 5 bases and J lost 1, with 13 bases in between. The CDR3 contains 15 residues. The CDR3 DNA is TGTGCCAGCAGCCGGATTGGCGGGGGCACAGATACGCAGTATTTT. The encoded protein is CASSRIGGGTDTQYF.

This clonotype was seen at least ten times. The chain carries TRBV4-1 and TRBJ1-5; TRBD1 might be the D (5 bases). Between the trimmed V and J ends, which lost 2 bases and 3 bases, there was a span of 14 bases. Germline values: CDR1 MGHRA, CDR2 YSYEKL. The length of the CDR3 is 16 residues. The CDR3 here is CASSQSGTAFNQPQHF. The CDR3 nucleotides read TGCGCCAGCAGCCAATCCGGGACTGCGTTCAATCAGCCCCAGCATTTT.

V is TRBV28 and J is TRBJ2-7; TRBD1 matches 8 bases. This CDR3 is built from 13 residues. The germline V gene has CDR1 MDHEN and CDR2 SYDVKM. Trimming took 6 bases from V and 2 from J; bases not matched to a gene: 3. The CDR3 DNA sequence: TGTGCCAGCAGCCGGACAGGGCCCTACGAGCAGTACTTC. It codes for CASSRTGPYEQYF.

This clonotype was observed many times. CDR3 in DNA: TGTGCCGTCCGGGACAGGGACATCGAGCAGTACTTC. Encoded protein: CAVRDRDIEQYF. The chain joins TRBV7-9 to TRBJ2-7, with 9 bases that match TRBD1. Losses at the gene ends were 11 bases for V and 6 bases for J; bases not matched to a gene: 8. This CDR3 region has 12 residues. Looked up from germline, CDR1 is SEHNR and CDR2 is FQNEAQ (reference sequence). Full variable domain (rest looked up from reference TRBV7-9 and TRBJ2-7): DTGVSQNPRHKITKRGQNVTFRCDPISEHNRLYWYRQTLGQGPEFLTYFQNEAQLEKSRLLSDRFSAERPKGSFSTLEIQRTEQGDSAMYLCAVRDRDIEQYFGPGTRLTVT.

This clonotype is labeled medium-sized. V is TRBV24-1 and J is TRBJ2-5, with TRBD1 as a possible D gene (5 bases). Trimming took off 4 bases at V and 4 bases at J, with 15 bases between the two ends. Germline CDR1 and CDR2: KGHDR and SFDVKD. The CDR3 contains 15 residues. CDR3 DNA sequence: TGTGCCACCAGTGAAGCCGACAGTAGTCGAGAGACCCAGTACTTC. It translates to CATSEADSSRETQYF.

The chain uses TRBV7-2 and TRBJ2-7; 12 nucleotides align to TRBD2. Germline CDR1 SGHTA, CDR2 FQGNSA. CDR3 length: 19 residues. V gave up 5 bases and J gave up 5 bases; unmatched junction bases: 19. CDR3 nucleotides: TGTGCCAGCAGCACCCAATTAGGACTAGCGGGACCACTCCGGAACGAGCAGTACTTC. Encoded protein: CASSTQLGLAGPLRNEQYF.

The V call is TRBV20-1, the J call TRBJ2-7, with D tentatively TRBD1 (6 bases). Germline CDR1 and CDR2: DFQATT and SNEGSKA (reference sequence). CDR3 size: 14 residues. V was pared by 5 bases and J by 6 bases, with 20 bases between. CDR3 region: CSAVRTDRATEQYF. DNA for the CDR3: TGCAGTGCTGTTCGGACAGACCGGGCGACCGAGCAGTACTTC.